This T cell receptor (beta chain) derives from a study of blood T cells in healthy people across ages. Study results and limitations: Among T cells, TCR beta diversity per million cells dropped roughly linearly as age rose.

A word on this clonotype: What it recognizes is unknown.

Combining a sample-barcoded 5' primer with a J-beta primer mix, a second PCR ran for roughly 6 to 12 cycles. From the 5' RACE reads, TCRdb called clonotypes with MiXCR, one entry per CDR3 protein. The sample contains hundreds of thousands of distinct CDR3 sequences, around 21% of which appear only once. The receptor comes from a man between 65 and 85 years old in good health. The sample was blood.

CDR3: CASTRLDTPYEQYF. The CDR3 bases are TGTGCCAGCACTCGACTCGACACCCCGTACGAGCAGTACTTC. This chain uses TRBV28 with TRBJ2-5; D uncertain. The J call may be faulty, since TRBJ2-7 better matches the DNA end. Germline CDR1 MDHEN, CDR2 SYDVKM. The CDR3 has 14 residues.